The rows below give T cell receptor beta chains drawn from one sample of a study of Ad26.COV2.S vaccination and SARS-CoV-2 variants. Measured with immunoSEQ multiplex PCR; TCRdb has only the in-frame clones, and not every one. The sample consists of a few hundred thousand clones, 70% to 90% of them appearing once. Here the sequenced sample was peripheral blood, taken in a trial of Ad26.COV2.S vaccine versus placebo. The receptors were sampled from a person between 18 and 60 years old who received the Ad26.COV2.S COVID-19 vaccine or a placebo. The CDR3 runs from the conserved cysteine through the conserved F or W. Fields, in order: V gene, D gene, clone size, J gene, CDR3 protein, CDR3 DNA. A D gene is named only where the DNA matches it firmly. Part of the rows lack a size; the others show once, few, many or a class for expanded clones.

>TRBV3-1/TRBV3-2|-|-|TRBJ1-3
CASSQDTTGGNTIYF
TGTGCCAGCAGCCAAGATACTACAGGTGGAAACACCATATATTTT
>TRBV28|-|-|TRBJ1-5
CASSFPGGNQPQHF
TGTGCCAGCAGTTTCCCCGGGGGCAATCAGCCCCAGCATTTT
>TRBV5-6|-|many|TRBJ2-7
CASSNPRAYEQYF
TGTGCCAGCAGCAACCCCCGGGCCTACGAGCAGTACTTC
>TRBV19|-|-|TRBJ1-5
CASSIKRQRAFNQPQHF
TGTGCCAGTAGTATAAAACGACAGAGAGCTTTCAATCAGCCCCAGCATTTT
>TRBV11-1|-|-|TRBJ2-1
CASSSQGRTYNEQFF
TGTGCCAGCAGCTCCCAGGGACGGACTTACAATGAGCAGTTCTTC
>TRBV29-1|-|-|TRBJ2-1
CSVGPAEQFF
TGCAGCGTTGGCCCGGCCGAACAGTTCTTC
>TRBV19|-|few|TRBJ1-6
CASSMVGGPSPLHF
TGTGCCAGTAGTATGGTCGGGGGTCCCTCACCCCTCCACTTT
>TRBV10-3|-|-|TRBJ1-5
CAIMEREGQPQHF
TGTGCCATCATGGAAAGGGAAGGTCAGCCCCAGCATTTT
>TRBV5-4|TRBD2|once|TRBJ2-3
CASSLEPGGRSDTQYF
TGTGCCAGCAGCTTGGAACCCGGGGGGAGGTCAGATACGCAGTATTTT
>TRBV5-5|-|-|TRBJ1-5
CASTGAPDQPQHF
TGTGCCAGCACCGGGGCCCCCGATCAGCCCCAGCATTTT
>TRBV13|-|-|TRBJ2-5
CASSGPPRETQYF
TGTGCCAGCAGCGGACCTCCGCGGGAGACCCAGTACTTC
>TRBV30|TRBD1|-|TRBJ1-4
CAWSRDRGHGEKLFF
TGTGCCTGGAGCAGGGACAGGGGGCACGGGGAAAAACTGTTTTTT
>TRBV19|TRBD1|-|TRBJ1-6
CASSMDRSHMDSPLHF
TGTGCCAGTAGTATGGACAGGAGCCATATGGATTCACCCCTCCACTTT
>TRBV29-1|-|-|TRBJ1-4
CSTSGGSANEKLFF
TGCAGCACTTCTGGGGGGTCTGCTAATGAAAAACTGTTTTTT
>TRBV5-1|TRBD2|-|TRBJ2-3
CASSLNGGAVDTQYF
TGCGCCAGCAGCTTGAACGGGGGGGCCGTCGATACGCAGTATTTT
>TRBV18|-|-|TRBJ1-1
CASSLYKNTEAFF
TGTGCCAGCTCACTCTACAAGAACACTGAAGCTTTCTTT
>TRBV28|TRBD1|-|TRBJ2-4
CASSPTGGTKNIQYF
TGTGCCAGCAGCCCAACAGGGGGCACCAAAAACATTCAGTACTTC
>TRBV2|-|-|TRBJ1-1
CASSIGTNTEAFF
TGTGCCAGCAGTATCGGGACAAACACTGAAGCTTTCTTT